The following is a T cell receptor beta chain sequence with its context. Its antigen is unidentified. This entry comes from a study of vaccination and CD4 T cells after COVID-19. Broader study findings: Spike mono-reactive clones accounted for 304 of the 307 vaccine-specific clones found in convalescent patients.

The treatment: roughly 10-day PBMC culture with coronavirus spike peptide pools or control peptides (ViraFEST assay). Researchers reported culturing 2.1 million or so PBMCs per well with approximately 10 IU/ml IL-2 and 10 ug/ml peptide pools. These CD4+ T cells came from roughly 9-day cultures by negative selection. Trimming took 9 bases from V and 8 from J, leaving 5 bases between them. Germline V gene sequence: CDR1 SGHVS, CDR2 FNYEAQ. This CDR3 is built from 9 residues. Cultured CD4+ T-cell DNA underwent Oncomine TCR Beta short-read sequencing. CD4+ T cells were cultured, and genomic DNA was extracted from them. A single record per CDR3 protein comes from TCRdb applying MiXCR to the PCR reads. Of about 14,000 distinct CDR3 sequences detected, around 40% appear once; the ten largest clones hold over 9.5%.

The source of this sequence is a human donor who had recovered from COVID-19. Material: CD4+ T cells from blood, cultured in vitro. The rearrangement links TRBV7-6 to TRBJ2-1; tentatively, D is TRBD2 (5 bases). In nucleotides, the CDR3 is TGTGCCAGGCGGGATGAGCAGTTCTTC. The encoded protein is CARRDEQFF. The full variable domain, its missing parts supplied by reference TRBV7-6 and TRBJ2-1, is GAGVSQSPRYKVTKRGQDVALRCDPISGHVSLYWYRQALGQGPEFLTYFNYEAQQDKSGLPNDRFSAERPEGSISTLTIQRTEQRDSAMYRCARRDEQFFGPGTRLTVL.